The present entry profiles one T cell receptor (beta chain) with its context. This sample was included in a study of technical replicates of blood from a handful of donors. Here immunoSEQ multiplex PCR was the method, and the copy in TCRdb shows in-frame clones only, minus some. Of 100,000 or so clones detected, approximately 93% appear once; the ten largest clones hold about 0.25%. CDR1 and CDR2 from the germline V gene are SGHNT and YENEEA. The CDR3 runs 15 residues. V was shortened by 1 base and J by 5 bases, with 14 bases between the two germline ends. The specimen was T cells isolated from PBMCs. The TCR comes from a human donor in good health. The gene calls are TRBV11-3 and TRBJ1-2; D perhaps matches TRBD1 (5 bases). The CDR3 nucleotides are TGTGCCAGCAGCTTAGTCCCCGACAGCCTATATGGCTACACCTTC. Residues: CASSLVPDSLYGYTF.